Listed below are T cell receptor beta chains from one sample, sequenced in a study of beta chain features in type 1 diabetes. The data were produced by immunoSEQ multiplex PCR, yet TCRdb's version contains in-frame clones alone and is incomplete. The data contain under 350,000 clones, roughly 8% of them singletons. Material for sequencing was central memory CD4+ T cells from blood. These receptors came from a woman aged 18-35 years in good health. CDR3s leave out the opening cysteine and the closing phenylalanine or tryptophan. Fields, in order: J gene, V gene, CDR3 protein.

J gene: TRBJ2-5
V gene: TRBV5-6
CDR3 protein: ASSSNRGSRETQY

J gene: TRBJ2-1
V gene: TRBV19
CDR3 protein: ASRSESGEQF

J gene: TRBJ2-6
V gene: TRBV5-5
CDR3 protein: ASSLAGQSPSGANVLT

J gene: TRBJ2-3
V gene: TRBV7-2
CDR3 protein: ASSLALAGHTQY

J gene: TRBJ2-6
V gene: TRBV27
CDR3 protein: ASRGVGANVLT

J gene: TRBJ2-2
V gene: TRBV11-3
CDR3 protein: ASSFGRWTGELF

J gene: TRBJ1-3
V gene: TRBV4-2
CDR3 protein: ASSQVDSLPSGNTIY

J gene: TRBJ1-1
V gene: TRBV28
CDR3 protein: ASTLGGTKTEAF

J gene: TRBJ1-1
V gene: TRBV2
CDR3 protein: ASSGRVGNTEAF

J gene: TRBJ2-3
V gene: TRBV18
CDR3 protein: ASSSDTQY

J gene: TRBJ2-4
V gene: TRBV7-2
CDR3 protein: ASSLRPGTAKNIQY

J gene: TRBJ2-3
V gene: TRBV7-8
CDR3 protein: ASSEALLGTDTQY

J gene: TRBJ2-1
V gene: TRBV7-2
CDR3 protein: ASSKNRDNEQF

J gene: TRBJ2-5
V gene: TRBV6-4
CDR3 protein: ASSPGPYSETQY

J gene: TRBJ2-1
V gene: TRBV7-6
CDR3 protein: ASSLVAGSSSYNEQF

J gene: TRBJ2-2
V gene: TRBV18
CDR3 protein: ASSPQDRTGELF

J gene: TRBJ1-2
V gene: TRBV4-3
CDR3 protein: ASNYRGVSGGYT

J gene: TRBJ2-2
V gene: TRBV5-4
CDR3 protein: ASSLGGRKVGELF

J gene: TRBJ2-1
V gene: TRBV5-4
CDR3 protein: ASSPRLMGSYNEQF

J gene: TRBJ2-1
V gene: TRBV12-5
CDR3 protein: ASGLASGRDEQF

J gene: TRBJ2-1
V gene: TRBV2
CDR3 protein: ASTLESGGAGSEQF

J gene: TRBJ1-1
V gene: TRBV28
CDR3 protein: ASSLIYRWTGENTEAF

J gene: TRBJ2-7
V gene: TRBV30
CDR3 protein: AWSQPDRVRSYEQY

J gene: TRBJ2-2
V gene: TRBV5-1
CDR3 protein: ASSLPLDRGGTGELF

J gene: TRBJ2-5
V gene: TRBV6-5
CDR3 protein: ASSYRSGLETQY

J gene: TRBJ2-1
V gene: TRBV7-2
CDR3 protein: ASSWGGNEQF

J gene: TRBJ2-7
V gene: TRBV7-2
CDR3 protein: ASSPRRGLADPNYEQY

J gene: TRBJ2-5
V gene: TRBV5-1
CDR3 protein: ASSQGERRNQY

J gene: TRBJ2-1
V gene: TRBV7-3
CDR3 protein: ASSASGREYNEQF

J gene: TRBJ2-3
V gene: TRBV5-1
CDR3 protein: ASSPRTGLATDTQY

J gene: TRBJ2-1
V gene: TRBV10-3
CDR3 protein: AITDQGSSYNEQF

J gene: TRBJ2-4
V gene: TRBV30
CDR3 protein: AWSGDRGNIQY

J gene: TRBJ1-1
V gene: TRBV18
CDR3 protein: ASSLTTPDLGTEAF

J gene: TRBJ2-6
V gene: TRBV30
CDR3 protein: AWNRDSSGANVLT

J gene: TRBJ2-3
V gene: TRBV4-2
CDR3 protein: ASSQDLGRTDTQY

J gene: TRBJ1-1
V gene: TRBV12-5
CDR3 protein: ASGLERGGKAF

J gene: TRBJ2-7
V gene: TRBV4-3
CDR3 protein: ASSHLWTSENYEQY

J gene: TRBJ2-1
V gene: TRBV6-6
CDR3 protein: ASSYAGSGGNEQF

J gene: TRBJ2-7
V gene: TRBV25-1
CDR3 protein: ASREPGSSYEQY

J gene: TRBJ1-1
V gene: TRBV30
CDR3 protein: AWSASGYTEAF

J gene: TRBJ1-5
V gene: TRBV30
CDR3 protein: AWKFTTGTGDPYSNQPQH

J gene: TRBJ2-1
V gene: TRBV21-1
CDR3 protein: ASSPQDRGPDNEQF

J gene: TRBJ2-3
V gene: TRBV11-3
CDR3 protein: ASSRTREDTQY

J gene: TRBJ2-4
V gene: TRBV11-3
CDR3 protein: ASSLSDARRDIQY

J gene: TRBJ2-4
V gene: TRBV9
CDR3 protein: ASSVGVEDIQY

J gene: TRBJ1-3
V gene: TRBV4-3
CDR3 protein: ASSQVTGSGNTIY

J gene: TRBJ2-5
V gene: TRBV7-2
CDR3 protein: ASSPDGGAETQY

J gene: TRBJ2-3
V gene: TRBV10-3
CDR3 protein: AITSKAGALTDTQY

J gene: TRBJ2-1
V gene: TRBV2
CDR3 protein: ASRNLATSDNEQF

J gene: TRBJ1-5
V gene: TRBV7-9
CDR3 protein: ASSGQGHQPQH

J gene: TRBJ2-3
V gene: TRBV27
CDR3 protein: ASSLLAGGTDTQY